This note documents a single T cell receptor (beta chain) sequence. Its matching antigen is unknown. Here immunoSEQ multiplex PCR was the method, and the copy in TCRdb shows in-frame clones only, minus some. The sample records under 150,000 clones, 80% to 95% being singletons. These data are taken from a study of T cell responses to AZD1222 COVID-19 vaccine. There are 18 residues in the CDR3. Trimming stripped 4 bases from V and 4 bases from J, with 23 bases between. Germline values: CDR1 KGHSH, CDR2 LQKENI. Whole-study findings and limits: Increases in Spike-specific TCR breadth and depth were seen after two AZD1222 doses. Regions 160-218 and 743-854 held dominance among vaccine-associated CD4 TCRs, which spanned spike.

Material: peripheral blood, obtained on day 0 of AZD1222 vaccination. This rearrangement joins TRBV18 to TRBJ2-1, with D unclear. The clonotype was recovered from an adult in good health. DNA of the CDR3: TGTGCCAGCTCACTCGGGCGACCTGCTAAAATCTCTTACAATGAGCAGTTCTTC. Amino acids: CASSLGRPAKISYNEQFF.